One sample yielded the 7 T cell receptor beta chains listed below, sequenced in a study of early T cells in non-severe SARS-CoV-2 infection. Each CDR3 protein is one row after TCRdb ran MiXCR on the 5' RACE reads. The sample comprises around 61,000 distinct CDR3 sequences, over 9.5% of which are singletons, and 6.5% rests with the top ten. The sample taken for sequencing was whole blood. The receptors come from an adult who was a healthcare worker with PCR-confirmed SARS-CoV-2 infection or an uninfected control (not recorded which).

This clonotype was found a few times. This chain connects TRBV29-1 to TRBJ2-5, with D perhaps given as TRBD1 or TRBD2 (5 bases each). V dropped 4 bases and J dropped 1 base, with 13 bases sitting between them. Germline V CDR1 and CDR2: SQVTM, ANQGSEA. This CDR3 comprises 14 residues. The CDR3 coding sequence is TGCAGCGTTGTGATGGGGACCGGCCAAGAGACCCAGTACTTC. Translation gives CSVVMGTGQETQYF.

Only a few counts were recorded for this clonotype. The genes are TRBV7-3 and TRBJ1-3; D is uncertain. The CDR3 is made up of 13 amino acids. Trimming removed 2 bases at V and 4 bases at J, with 6 bases between. CDR1 and CDR2 from the germline V gene are SGHTA and FQGTGA. For the CDR3, the DNA is TGTGCCAGCAGCTTATTCGGAGGAAACACCATATATTTT. Encoded protein: CASSLFGGNTIYF.

This clonotype was seen at least ten times. This rearrangement joins TRBV20-1 to TRBJ2-1; D is perhaps TRBD1 or TRBD2 (5 bases each). V gave up 2 bases and J gave up 8 bases, with 19 bases separating them. This CDR3 spans 15 amino acids. Germline CDR1 reads DFQATT; CDR2 reads SNEGSKA (reference sequence). Here the CDR3 DNA reads TGCAGTGCTAGAAGAGAACCGAGGGGTCAAGATGAGCAGTTCTTC. Its translation: CSARREPRGQDEQFF.

The chain recombines TRBV7-8 with TRBJ2-3, with D possibly matching TRBD2 (5 bases). V lost 0 bases, J lost 4 bases, and 14 bases lay in between. The CDR3 consists of 16 residues. Germline CDR1 SGHVS, CDR2 FQNEAQ. The CDR3 loop reads CASSLALGGWPDTQYF. Written as DNA, the CDR3 is TGTGCCAGCAGCTTAGCGTTGGGCGGGTGGCCAGATACGCAGTATTTT.

The chain is built from TRBV7-6 and TRBJ2-1; TRBD2 aligns across 10 bases. The CDR3 length is 16 residues. V lost 5 bases, J lost 6 bases, and 10 bases stayed unmatched. Germline CDR1 SGHVS, CDR2 FNYEAQ. The CDR3 reads CASSPELAGVINEQFF. The CDR3 region has the DNA TGTGCCAGCAGCCCCGAGCTAGCGGGAGTTATCAATGAGCAGTTCTTC.

This clonotype was counted only a few times. The chain uses TRBV20-1 and TRBJ2-5, with a tentative D call TRBD1 (6 bases). V was cut by 0 bases and J by 6 bases, with 20 bases left in between. Per the germline V gene, CDR1 is DFQATT and CDR2 is SNEGSKA (reference sequence). The CDR3 totals 16 residues. The DNA of the CDR3 is TGCAGTGCTAGAGATCAGGGGCCTAACCCTGCGCAGACCCAGTACTTC. Its protein is CSARDQGPNPAQTQYF.

This clonotype has ten or more counts. V gene TRBV4-2 combines with J gene TRBJ2-1; 11 nucleotides align to TRBD2. Trimming removed 1 base from V and 10 bases from J; junction bases left unmatched: 9. The CDR3 loop spans 16 amino acids. In germline, CDR1 is LGHNA, CDR2 YNFKEQ. The CDR3, as DNA: TGTGCCAGCAGCCAAGGCTTAGCGGGAGGGAGAGGGGAGCAGTTCTTC. Its protein is CASSQGLAGGRGEQFF.